The clone carrying this T cell receptor beta chain was seen a few times. Its antigen is undetermined. This specimen comes from a study of cytomegalovirus exposure and HLA in healthy donors. CDR1 is LGHNA and CDR2 is YNFKEQ in the germline V gene. This CDR3 is 16 amino acids long. V shed 0 bases, J shed 6 bases, and the junction held 6 bases outside the gene matches. General study points: Testing in vitro showed a few CMV-associated chains specific for CMV antigens. Later analysis identified several of the most significant clusters that appeared linked to common viral pathogens. Across HLA loci, a later analysis found differing TCR association rates, with DRB1 most and HLA-C fewest.

Use of 60 Vbeta and 13 Jbeta primers characterized the PCR. Original processing notes: In a later analysis, the count reached 76 million or so unique TCR beta chains, with 9 million to 11 million shared. Clones were read by immunoSEQ multiplex PCR, and TCRdb kept only the in-frame ones, dropping some. That table is the source of V, J and clone size, and D and trimming were worked out from the DNA. The table includes under 200,000 clones, around 80% detected once. The sample taken for sequencing was PBMCs. The clonotype originates from a woman in her twenties or thirties in good health and CMV-seropositive. The chain carries TRBV4-2 and TRBJ2-4, with 9 bases that match TRBD2. CDR3 amino acids: CASSQERGGPLNIQYF. The CDR3 nucleotides are TGTGCCAGCAGCCAAGAGCGGGGGGGTCCCCTAAACATTCAGTACTTC.